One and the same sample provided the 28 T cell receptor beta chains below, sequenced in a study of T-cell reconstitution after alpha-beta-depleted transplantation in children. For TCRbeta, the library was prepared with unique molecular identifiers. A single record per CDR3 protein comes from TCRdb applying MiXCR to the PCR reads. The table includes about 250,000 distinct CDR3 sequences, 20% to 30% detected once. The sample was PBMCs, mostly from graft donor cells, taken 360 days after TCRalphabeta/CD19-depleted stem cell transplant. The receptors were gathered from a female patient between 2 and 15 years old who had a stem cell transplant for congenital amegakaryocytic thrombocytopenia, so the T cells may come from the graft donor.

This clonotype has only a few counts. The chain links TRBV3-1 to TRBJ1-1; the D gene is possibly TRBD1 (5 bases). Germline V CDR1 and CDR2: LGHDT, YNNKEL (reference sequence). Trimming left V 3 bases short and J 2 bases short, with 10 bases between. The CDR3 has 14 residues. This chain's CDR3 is CASSHEGHNTEAFF. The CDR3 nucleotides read TGTGCCAGCAGCCACGAAGGACACAACACTGAAGCTTTCTTT.

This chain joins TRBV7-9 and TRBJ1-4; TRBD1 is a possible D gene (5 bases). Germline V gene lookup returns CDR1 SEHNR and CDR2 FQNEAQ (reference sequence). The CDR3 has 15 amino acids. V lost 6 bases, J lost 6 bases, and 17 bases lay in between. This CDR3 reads CASSMFPVGDEKLFF. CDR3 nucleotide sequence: TGTGCCAGCAGTATGTTCCCCGTGGGGGATGAAAAACTGTTTTTT. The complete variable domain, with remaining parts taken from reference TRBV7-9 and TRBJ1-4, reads DTGVSQNPRHKITKRGQNVTFRCDPISEHNRLYWYRQTLGQGPEFLTYFQNEAQLEKSRLLSDRFSAERPKGSFSTLEIQRTEQGDSAMYLCASSMFPVGDEKLFFGSGTQLSVL.

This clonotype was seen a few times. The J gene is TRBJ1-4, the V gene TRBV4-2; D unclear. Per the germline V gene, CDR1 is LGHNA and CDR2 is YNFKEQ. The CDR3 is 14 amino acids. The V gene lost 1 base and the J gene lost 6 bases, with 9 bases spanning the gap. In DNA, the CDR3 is TGTGCCAGCAGCCAAGGAGTTGGAGATGAAAAACTGTTTTTT. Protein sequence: CASSQGVGDEKLFF.

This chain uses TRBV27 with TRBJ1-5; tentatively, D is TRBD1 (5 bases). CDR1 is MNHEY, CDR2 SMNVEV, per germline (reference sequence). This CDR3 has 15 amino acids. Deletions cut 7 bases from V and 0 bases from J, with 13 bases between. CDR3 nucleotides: TGTGCCAGCAATTCCGGGGCCCATAGCAATCAGCCCCAGCATTTT. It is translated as CASNSGAHSNQPQHF.

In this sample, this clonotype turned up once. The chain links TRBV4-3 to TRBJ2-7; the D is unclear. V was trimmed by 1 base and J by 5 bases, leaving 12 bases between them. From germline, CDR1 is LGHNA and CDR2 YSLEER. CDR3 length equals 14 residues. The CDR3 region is CASSQVLDFHEQYF. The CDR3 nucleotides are TGCGCCAGCAGCCAAGTTCTAGATTTCCACGAGCAGTACTTC.

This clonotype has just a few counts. CDR3 sequence: CAISDSLQRGLFSSYEQYF. The DNA of the CDR3 is TGTGCCATCAGTGATTCCCTCCAGCGGGGCCTATTTAGCTCCTACGAGCAGTACTTC. The rearrangement joins TRBV10-3 to TRBJ2-7; 7 bases fit TRBD2. This CDR3 has 19 amino acids. Germline V lookup: CDR1 ENHRY, CDR2 SYGVKD. J was trimmed by 0 bases and V by 3 bases; bases with no gene match: 17.

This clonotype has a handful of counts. CDR3 residues: CASSKSLLQGGNSPLHF. As DNA, the CDR3 is TGTGCCAGCAGCAAATCCCTACTGCAGGGTGGTAATTCACCCCTCCACTTT. The rearrangement uses TRBV21-1 and TRBJ1-6; the D call TRBD1 from the table was never checked on the DNA. TRBV21-1 corresponds to a pseudogene. CDR3 length: 17 residues.

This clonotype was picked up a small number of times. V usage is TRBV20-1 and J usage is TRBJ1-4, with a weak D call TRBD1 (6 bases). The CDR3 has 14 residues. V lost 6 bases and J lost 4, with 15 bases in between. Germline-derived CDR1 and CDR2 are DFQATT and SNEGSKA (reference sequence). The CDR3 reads CSAHQQGFNEKLFF. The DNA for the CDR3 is TGCAGTGCCCACCAACAGGGTTTTAATGAAAAACTGTTTTTT.

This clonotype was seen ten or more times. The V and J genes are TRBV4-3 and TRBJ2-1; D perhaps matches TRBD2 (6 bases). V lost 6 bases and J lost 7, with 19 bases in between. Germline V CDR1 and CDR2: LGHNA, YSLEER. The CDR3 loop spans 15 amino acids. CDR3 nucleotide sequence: TGCGCCAGCAGACCGGGAGTCGTACCAGGGAATGAGCAGTTCTTC. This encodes CASRPGVVPGNEQFF.

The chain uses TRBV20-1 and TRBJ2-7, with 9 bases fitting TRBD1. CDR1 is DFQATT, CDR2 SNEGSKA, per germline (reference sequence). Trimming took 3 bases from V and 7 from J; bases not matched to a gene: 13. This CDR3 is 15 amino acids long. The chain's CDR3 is CSASLPLTGGWEQYF. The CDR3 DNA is TGCAGTGCTAGCCTCCCTTTAACAGGGGGCTGGGAGCAGTACTTC.

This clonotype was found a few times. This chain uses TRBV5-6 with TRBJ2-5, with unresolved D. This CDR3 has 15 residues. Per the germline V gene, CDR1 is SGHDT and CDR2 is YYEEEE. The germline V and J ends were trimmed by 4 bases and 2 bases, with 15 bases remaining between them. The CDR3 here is CASSSLTEPQETQYF. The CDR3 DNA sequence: TGTGCCAGCAGCAGCCTGACGGAGCCTCAAGAGACCCAGTACTTC.

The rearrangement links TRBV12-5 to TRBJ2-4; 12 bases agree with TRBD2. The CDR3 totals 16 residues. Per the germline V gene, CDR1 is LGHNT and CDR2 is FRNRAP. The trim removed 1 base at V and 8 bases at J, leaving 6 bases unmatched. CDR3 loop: CASGLGLAGAGDIQYF. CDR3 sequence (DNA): TGTGCTAGTGGTTTGGGACTAGCGGGAGCGGGGGACATTCAGTACTTC.

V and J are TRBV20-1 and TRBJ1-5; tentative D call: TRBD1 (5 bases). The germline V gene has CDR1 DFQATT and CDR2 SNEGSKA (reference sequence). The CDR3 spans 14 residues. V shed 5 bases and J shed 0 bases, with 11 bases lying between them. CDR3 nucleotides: TGCAGTGCTCCCCAGGGTAATAGCAATCAGCCCCAGCATTTT. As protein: CSAPQGNSNQPQHF.

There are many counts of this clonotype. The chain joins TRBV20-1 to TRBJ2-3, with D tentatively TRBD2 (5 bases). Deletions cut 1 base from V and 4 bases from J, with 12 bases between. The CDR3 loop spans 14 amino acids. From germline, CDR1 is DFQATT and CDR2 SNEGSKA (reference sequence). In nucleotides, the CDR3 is TGCAGTGCTAGAGTGGAACGGGGTGCAGATACGCAGTATTTT. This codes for CSARVERGADTQYF.

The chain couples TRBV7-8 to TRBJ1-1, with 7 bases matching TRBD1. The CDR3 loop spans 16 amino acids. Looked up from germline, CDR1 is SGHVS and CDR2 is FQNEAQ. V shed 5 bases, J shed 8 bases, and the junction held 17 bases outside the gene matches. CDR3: CASSPPGTVKLREAFF. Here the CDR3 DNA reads TGTGCCAGCAGCCCACCCGGGACAGTTAAACTCCGGGAAGCTTTCTTT. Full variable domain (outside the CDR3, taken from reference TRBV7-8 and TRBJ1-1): GAGVSQSPRYKVAKRGQDVALRCDPISGHVSLFWYQQALGQGPEFLTYFQNEAQLDKSGLPSDRFFAERPEGSVSTLKIQRTQQEDSAVYLCASSPPGTVKLREAFFGQGTRLTVV.

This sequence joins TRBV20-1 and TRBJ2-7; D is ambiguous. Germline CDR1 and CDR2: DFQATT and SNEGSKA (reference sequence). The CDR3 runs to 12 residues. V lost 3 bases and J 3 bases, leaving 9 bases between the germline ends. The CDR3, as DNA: TGCAGTGCTAGCCCTAACCGCTACGAGCAGTACTTC. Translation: CSASPNRYEQYF.

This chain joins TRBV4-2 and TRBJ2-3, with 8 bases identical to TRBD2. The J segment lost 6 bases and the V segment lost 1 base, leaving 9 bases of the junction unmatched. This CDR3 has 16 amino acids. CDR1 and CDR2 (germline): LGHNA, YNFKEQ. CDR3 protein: CASSQVTAGGADTQYF. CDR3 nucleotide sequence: TGTGCCAGCAGCCAAGTGACGGCGGGAGGTGCCGATACGCAGTATTTT.

CDR3 in amino acids: CSAKTTGGGGYTF. CDR3 bases: TGCAGTGCTAAAACTACAGGGGGCGGGGGCTACACCTTC. J is TRBJ1-2 and V is TRBV20-1; 9 nucleotides line up with TRBD1. Per germline, CDR1 DFQATT and CDR2 SNEGSKA (reference sequence). J gave up 8 bases and V 4 bases, and 8 bases lay outside the gene matches. The CDR3 contains 13 residues.

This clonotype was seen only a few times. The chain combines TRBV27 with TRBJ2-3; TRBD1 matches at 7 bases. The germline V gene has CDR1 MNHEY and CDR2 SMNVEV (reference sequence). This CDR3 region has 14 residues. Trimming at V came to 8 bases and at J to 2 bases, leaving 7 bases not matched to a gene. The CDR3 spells CASAPQGDTDTQYF. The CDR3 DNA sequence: TGTGCCAGCGCCCCTCAGGGGGACACAGATACGCAGTATTTT.

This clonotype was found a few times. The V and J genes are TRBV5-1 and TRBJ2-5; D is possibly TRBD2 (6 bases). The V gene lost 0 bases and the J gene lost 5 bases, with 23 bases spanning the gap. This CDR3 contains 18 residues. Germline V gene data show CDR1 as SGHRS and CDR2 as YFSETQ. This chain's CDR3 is CASSLAIWDRASEETQYF. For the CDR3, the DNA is TGCGCCAGCAGCTTGGCCATCTGGGACCGGGCTAGCGAGGAGACCCAGTACTTC. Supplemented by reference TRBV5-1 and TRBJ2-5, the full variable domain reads KAGVTQTPRYLIKTRGQQVTLSCSPISGHRSVSWYQQTPGQGLQFLFEYFSETQRNKGNFPGRFSGRQFSNSRSEMNVSTLELGDSALYLCASSLAIWDRASEETQYFGPGTRLLVL.

The CDR3 nucleotides are TGTGCCGGGGCGGGACAGCGATACTATGGCTACACCTTC. Translated, it gives CAGAGQRYYGYTF. The chain carries TRBV2 and TRBJ1-2; 7 bases match TRBD1. V dropped 11 bases and J dropped 3; count of bases not matched to a gene: 9. The germline V gene encodes CDR1 SNHLY and CDR2 FYNNEI. The CDR3 consists of 13 residues.

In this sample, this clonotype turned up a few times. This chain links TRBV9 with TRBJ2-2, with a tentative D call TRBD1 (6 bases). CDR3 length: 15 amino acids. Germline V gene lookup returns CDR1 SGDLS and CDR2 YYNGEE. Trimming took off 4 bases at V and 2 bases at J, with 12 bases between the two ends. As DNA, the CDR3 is TGTGCCAGCAGCTGGGGGCAGAGCAACACCGGGGAGCTGTTTTTT. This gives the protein CASSWGQSNTGELFF.

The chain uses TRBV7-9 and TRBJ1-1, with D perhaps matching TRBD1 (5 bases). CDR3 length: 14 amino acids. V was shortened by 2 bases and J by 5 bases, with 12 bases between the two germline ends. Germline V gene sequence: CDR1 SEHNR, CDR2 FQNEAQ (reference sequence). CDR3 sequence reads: CASSLPWGGTEAFF. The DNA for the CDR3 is TGTGCCAGCAGCTTACCCTGGGGGGGAACTGAAGCTTTCTTT.

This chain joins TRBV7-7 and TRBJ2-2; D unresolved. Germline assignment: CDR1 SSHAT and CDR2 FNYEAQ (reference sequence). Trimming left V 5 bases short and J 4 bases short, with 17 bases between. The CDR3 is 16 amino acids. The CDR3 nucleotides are TGTGCCAGCAGCCCCCTCCCCGGGCCCTCCACCGGGGAGCTGTTTTTT. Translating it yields CASSPLPGPSTGELFF.

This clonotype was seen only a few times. CDR3 bases: TGTGCCAGCAGCTTAGTGACTATCCTTGGGGATACGCAGTATTTT. It codes for CASSLVTILGDTQYF. The genes are TRBV7-9 and TRBJ2-3; a weak D match, TRBD2 (5 bases). V lost 1 base and J 6 bases, leaving 14 bases between the germline ends. This CDR3 has 15 amino acids. Germline V lookup: CDR1 SEHNR, CDR2 FQNEAQ (reference sequence).

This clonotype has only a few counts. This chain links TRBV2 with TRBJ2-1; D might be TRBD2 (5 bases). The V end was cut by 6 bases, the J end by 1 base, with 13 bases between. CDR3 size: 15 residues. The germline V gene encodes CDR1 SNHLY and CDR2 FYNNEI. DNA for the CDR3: TGTGCCAGCAGGCCCACGAGGGTATCCTACAATGAGCAGTTCTTC. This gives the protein CASRPTRVSYNEQFF. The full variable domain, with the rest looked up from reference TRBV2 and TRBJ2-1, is EPEVTQTPSHQVTQMGQEVILRCVPISNHLYFYWYRQILGQKVEFLVSFYNNEISEKSEIFDDQFSVERPDGSNFTLKIRSTKLEDSAMYFCASRPTRVSYNEQFFGPGTRLTVL.

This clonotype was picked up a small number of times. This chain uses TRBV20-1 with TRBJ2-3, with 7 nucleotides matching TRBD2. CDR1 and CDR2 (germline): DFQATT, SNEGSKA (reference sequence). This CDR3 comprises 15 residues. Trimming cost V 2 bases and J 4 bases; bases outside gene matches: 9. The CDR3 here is CSARIAGRISDTQYF. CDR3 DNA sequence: TGCAGTGCTAGAATAGCGGGCCGAATTTCAGATACGCAGTATTTT.

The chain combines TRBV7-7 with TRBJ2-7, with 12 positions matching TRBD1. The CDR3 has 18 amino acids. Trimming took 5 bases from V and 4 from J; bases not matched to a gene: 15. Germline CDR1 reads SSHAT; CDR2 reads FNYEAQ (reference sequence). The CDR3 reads CASSTLLGRDRGPYEQYF. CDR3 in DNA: TGTGCCAGCAGCACCTTACTCGGGAGGGACAGGGGGCCTTACGAGCAGTACTTC. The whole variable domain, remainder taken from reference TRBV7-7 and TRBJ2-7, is GAGVSQSPRYKVTKRGQDVTLRCDPISSHATLYWYQQALGQGPEFLTYFNYEAQPDKSGLPSDRFSAERPEGSISTLTIQRTEQRDSAMYRCASSTLLGRDRGPYEQYFGPGTRLTVT.